The rows below give T cell receptor beta chains drawn from one sample of a study of CD8+ T cells in alopecia areata. Clones were read by immunoSEQ multiplex PCR, and TCRdb kept only the in-frame ones, dropping some. There are about 300,000 clones in the sample; 58% occur only once, and around 1.7% lies in the top ten. The sequencing here drew on CD4+ T cells sorted from blood, taken at week 24, from a patient treated with tofacitinib. These TCRs come from a human donor with alopecia areata. Both conserved end residues are part of each CDR3. Each record gives: V gene, J gene, CDR3 protein.

V gene: TRBV6-5; J gene: TRBJ1-1; CDR3 protein: CASSYGGSNRNTEAFF
V gene: TRBV28; J gene: TRBJ2-7; CDR3 protein: CASTGGGLAGRYEQYF
V gene: TRBV28; J gene: TRBJ2-3; CDR3 protein: CASSGTSTDTQYF
V gene: TRBV7-2; J gene: TRBJ1-1; CDR3 protein: CASSPDGISAFF
V gene: TRBV29-1; J gene: TRBJ1-1; CDR3 protein: CSVEVSQFTEAFF
V gene: TRBV5-1; J gene: TRBJ2-7; CDR3 protein: CASSSPGRYEQYF
V gene: TRBV30; J gene: TRBJ1-1; CDR3 protein: CAYSKGQLNTEAFF
V gene: TRBV30; J gene: TRBJ1-2; CDR3 protein: CAWSVYGAEGYTF
V gene: TRBV30; J gene: TRBJ1-6; CDR3 protein: CAWEAVGQGTSPLHF
V gene: TRBV9; J gene: TRBJ2-1; CDR3 protein: CASSVDASGGIGEQFF
V gene: TRBV7-3; J gene: TRBJ1-1; CDR3 protein: CASSLTDRAEAFF
V gene: TRBV5-4; J gene: TRBJ1-1; CDR3 protein: CASSFGLNTEAFF
V gene: TRBV10-2; J gene: TRBJ1-1; CDR3 protein: CASSEPGPSMNTEAFF
V gene: TRBV30; J gene: TRBJ2-5; CDR3 protein: CAWNTGARLTQYF
V gene: TRBV7-8; J gene: TRBJ2-2; CDR3 protein: CASSLLPGELFF
V gene: TRBV30; J gene: TRBJ2-6; CDR3 protein: CAWRRTADSGANVLTF
V gene: TRBV2; J gene: TRBJ2-1; CDR3 protein: CASSGGANNEQFF
V gene: TRBV28; J gene: TRBJ2-3; CDR3 protein: CASSSGTDTQYF
V gene: TRBV27; J gene: TRBJ1-1; CDR3 protein: CASSLQGGNTEAFF
V gene: TRBV7-3; J gene: TRBJ2-3; CDR3 protein: CASSPSFLGTGTRGDTQYF
V gene: TRBV29-1; J gene: TRBJ1-6; CDR3 protein: CSVERQGNSPLHF
V gene: TRBV9; J gene: TRBJ2-3; CDR3 protein: CASSVGGRGSTDTQYF
V gene: TRBV15; J gene: TRBJ2-1; CDR3 protein: CATSRDNWNEQFF